This T cell receptor (beta chain) stems from a study of cytomegalovirus exposure and HLA in healthy donors. Study-wide results and caveats: Excluded were some V segments that proved indistinguishable, including TRBV6-2 and TRBV6-3.

Primers: 60 Vbeta forward and 13 Jbeta reverse. Method: immunoSEQ multiplex PCR; TCRdb's copy keeps in-frame clones and lacks some. The sample shows 160,000 or so clones, roughly four fifths of them seen only once. Each of the donors was a healthy bone marrow donor. The CDR3 covers 17 residues. V trimming: 5 bases; J trimming: 2 bases; junction bases outside the gene matches: 4. Germline-derived CDR1 and CDR2 are SGHVS and FNYEAQ. As regards this clone: Its antigen is not identified.

The chain employs TRBV7-6 and TRBJ2-2; 14 bases line up with TRBD2. Sequencing was done on a sample of PBMCs. The sequence was collected from a woman between 40 and 50 years old in good health and CMV-seronegative. CDR3 protein: CASSPGLAGGNTGELFF. As DNA, the CDR3 is TGTGCCAGCAGCCCCGGACTAGCGGGAGGTAACACCGGGGAGCTGTTTTTT.